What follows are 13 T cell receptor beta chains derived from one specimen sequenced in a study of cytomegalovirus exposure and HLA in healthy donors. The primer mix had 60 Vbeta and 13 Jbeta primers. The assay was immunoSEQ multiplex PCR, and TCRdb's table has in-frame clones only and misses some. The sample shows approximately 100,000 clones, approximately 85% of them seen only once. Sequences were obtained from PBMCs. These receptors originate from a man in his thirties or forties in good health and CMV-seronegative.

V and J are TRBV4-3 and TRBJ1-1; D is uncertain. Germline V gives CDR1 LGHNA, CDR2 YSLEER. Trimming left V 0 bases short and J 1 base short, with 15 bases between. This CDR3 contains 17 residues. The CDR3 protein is CASSQDLRVAANTEAFF. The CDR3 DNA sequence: TGCGCCAGCAGCCAAGATCTGAGGGTAGCGGCGAACACTGAAGCTTTCTTT.

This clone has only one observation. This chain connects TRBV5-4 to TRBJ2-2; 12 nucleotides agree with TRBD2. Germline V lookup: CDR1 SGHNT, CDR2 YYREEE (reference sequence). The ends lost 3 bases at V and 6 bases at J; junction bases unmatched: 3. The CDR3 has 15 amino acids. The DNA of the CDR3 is TGTGCCAGCAGCTCTCTAGCGGGGGGGCCCGGGGAGCTGTTTTTT. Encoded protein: CASSSLAGGPGELFF.

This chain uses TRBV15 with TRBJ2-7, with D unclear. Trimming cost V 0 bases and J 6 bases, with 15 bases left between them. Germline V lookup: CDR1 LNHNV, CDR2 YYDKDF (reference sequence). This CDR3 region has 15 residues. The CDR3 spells CATSRDPAQGGEQYF. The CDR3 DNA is TGTGCCACCAGCAGAGATCCCGCCCAAGGCGGCGAGCAGTACTTC. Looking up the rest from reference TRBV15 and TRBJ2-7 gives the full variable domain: DAMVIQNPRYQVTQFGKPVTLSCSQTLNHNVMYWYQQKSSQAPKLLFHYYDKDFNNEADTPDNFQSRRPNTSFCFLDIRSPGLGDTAMYLCATSRDPAQGGEQYFGPGTRLTVT.

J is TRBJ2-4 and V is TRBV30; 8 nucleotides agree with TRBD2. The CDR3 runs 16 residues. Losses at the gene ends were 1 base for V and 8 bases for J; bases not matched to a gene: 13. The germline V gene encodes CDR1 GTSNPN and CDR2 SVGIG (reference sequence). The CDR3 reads CAWSGTVGGGIDIQYF. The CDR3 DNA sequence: TGTGCCTGGAGTGGCACGGTGGGCGGGGGGATTGACATTCAGTACTTC.

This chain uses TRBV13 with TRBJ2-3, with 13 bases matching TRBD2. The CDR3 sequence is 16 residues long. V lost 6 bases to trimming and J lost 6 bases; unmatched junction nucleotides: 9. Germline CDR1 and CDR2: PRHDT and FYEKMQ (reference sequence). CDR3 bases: TGTGCCAGCAGACAAACTAGCGGGGGGGCCCCCGATACGCAGTATTTT. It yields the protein CASRQTSGGAPDTQYF.

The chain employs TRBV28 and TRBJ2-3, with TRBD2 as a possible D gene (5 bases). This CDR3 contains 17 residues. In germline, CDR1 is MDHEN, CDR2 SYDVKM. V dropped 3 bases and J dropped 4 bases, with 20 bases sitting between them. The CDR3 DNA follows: TGTGCCAGCAGTTTCAGCCCTCCTCGGGGTAGGGCAGATACGCAGTATTTT. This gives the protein CASSFSPPRGRADTQYF.

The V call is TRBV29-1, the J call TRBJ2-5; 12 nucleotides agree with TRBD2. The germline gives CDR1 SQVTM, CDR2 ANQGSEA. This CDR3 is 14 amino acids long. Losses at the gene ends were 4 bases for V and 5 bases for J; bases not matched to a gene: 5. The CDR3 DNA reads TGCAGCGTTGCTCGACTAGCGGGGGTGGAGACCCAGTACTTC. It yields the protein CSVARLAGVETQYF.

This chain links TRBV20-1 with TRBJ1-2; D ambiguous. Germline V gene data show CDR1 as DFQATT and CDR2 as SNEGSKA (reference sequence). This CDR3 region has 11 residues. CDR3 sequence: CSATGQSGYTF. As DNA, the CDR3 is TGCAGCGCAACTGGGCAAAGCGGCTACACCTTC.

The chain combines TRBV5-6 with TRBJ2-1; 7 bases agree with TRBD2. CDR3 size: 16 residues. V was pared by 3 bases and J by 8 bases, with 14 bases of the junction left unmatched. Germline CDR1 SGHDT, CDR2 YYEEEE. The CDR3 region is CASSWGLSSGNDEQFF. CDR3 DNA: TGTGCCAGCAGCTGGGGACTGTCAAGCGGGAACGATGAGCAGTTCTTC.

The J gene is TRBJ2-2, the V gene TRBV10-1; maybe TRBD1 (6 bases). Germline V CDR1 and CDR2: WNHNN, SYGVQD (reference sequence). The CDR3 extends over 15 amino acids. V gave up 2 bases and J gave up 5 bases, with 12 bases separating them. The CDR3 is CASSERQVWTGELFF. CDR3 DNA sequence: TGCGCCAGCAGTGAGAGACAGGTCTGGACCGGGGAGCTGTTTTTT.

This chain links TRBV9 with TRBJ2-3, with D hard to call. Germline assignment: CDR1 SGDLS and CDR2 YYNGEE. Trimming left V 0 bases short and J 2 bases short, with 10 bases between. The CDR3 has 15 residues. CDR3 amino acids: CASSVGPQFTDTQYF. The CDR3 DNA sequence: TGTGCCAGCAGCGTAGGGCCTCAGTTCACAGATACGCAGTATTTT. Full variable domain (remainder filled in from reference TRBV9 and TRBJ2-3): DSGVTQTPKHLITATGQRVTLRCSPRSGDLSVYWYQQSLDQGLQFLIQYYNGEERAKGNILERFSAQQFPDLHSELNLSSLELGDSALYFCASSVGPQFTDTQYFGPGTRLTVL.

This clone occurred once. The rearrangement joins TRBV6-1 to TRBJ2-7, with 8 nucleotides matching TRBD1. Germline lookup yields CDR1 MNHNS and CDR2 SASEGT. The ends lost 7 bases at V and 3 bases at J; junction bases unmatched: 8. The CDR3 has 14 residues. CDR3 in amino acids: CASKSQGVVYEQYF. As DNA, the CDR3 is TGTGCCAGCAAGTCACAGGGGGTCGTCTACGAGCAGTACTTC.

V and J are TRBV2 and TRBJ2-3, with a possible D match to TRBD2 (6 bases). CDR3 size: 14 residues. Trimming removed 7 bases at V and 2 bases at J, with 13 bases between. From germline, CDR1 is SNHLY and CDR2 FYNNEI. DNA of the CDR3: TGTGCCAGCAATCTGGGCGGGAACACAGATACGCAGTATTTT. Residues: CASNLGGNTDTQYF. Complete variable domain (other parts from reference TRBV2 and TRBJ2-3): EPEVTQTPSHQVTQMGQEVILRCVPISNHLYFYWYRQILGQKVEFLVSFYNNEISEKSEIFDDQFSVERPDGSNFTLKIRSTKLEDSAMYFCASNLGGNTDTQYFGPGTRLTVL.